Below, one TCR beta chain is given with its context. This entry is derived from a study of T-cell reconstitution after alpha-beta-depleted transplantation in children. The CDR3 extends over 13 amino acids. Germline V gene sequence: CDR1 MNHEY, CDR2 SMNVEV (reference sequence). V lost 2 bases, J lost 5 bases, and 9 bases lay in between. Researchers prepared the TCRbeta library using unique molecular identifiers, the study reports. TCRdb redid the calling of the PCR reads with MiXCR, one entry per CDR3 protein. This table has hundreds of thousands of distinct CDR3 sequences, about 15% appearing once. The sample in question was PBMCs from the stem cell graft donor, obtained from the stem cell graft. This chain uses TRBV27 with TRBJ1-2, with D possibly TRBD1 on 5 matching bases. The clonotype originates from a human donor who donated a stem cell graft to a child with acute myeloid leukemia. Here the CDR3 reads CASSLRGRYGYTF. The CDR3 coding sequence is TGTGCCAGCAGTTTACGGGGCAGATATGGCTACACCTTC.